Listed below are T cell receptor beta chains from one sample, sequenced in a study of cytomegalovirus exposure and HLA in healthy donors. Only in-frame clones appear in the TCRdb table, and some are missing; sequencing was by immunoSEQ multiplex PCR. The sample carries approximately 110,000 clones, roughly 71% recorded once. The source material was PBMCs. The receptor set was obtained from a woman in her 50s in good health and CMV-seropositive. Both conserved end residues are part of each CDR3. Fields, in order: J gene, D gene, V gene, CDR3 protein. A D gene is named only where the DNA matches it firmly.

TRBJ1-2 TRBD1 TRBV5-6 CASSLDRGTGYTF
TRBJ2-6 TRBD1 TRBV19 CASSRDRGLSGANVLTF
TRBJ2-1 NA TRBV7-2 CASSLGLRSNEQFF
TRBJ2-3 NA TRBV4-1 CASSQDNAGIMNYLTDTQYF
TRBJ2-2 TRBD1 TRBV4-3 CASSLTTGYTGELFF
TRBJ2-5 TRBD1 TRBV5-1 CASSARQGRETQYF
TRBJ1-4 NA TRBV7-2 CASSRSVGSNEKLFF
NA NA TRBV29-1 CSVEVSGDLEQYF
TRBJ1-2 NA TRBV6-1 CASNPTTYGYTF
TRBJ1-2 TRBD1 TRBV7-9 CASSFRRQGAEGYTF
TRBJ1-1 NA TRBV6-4 CASSNIRGQNTEAFF
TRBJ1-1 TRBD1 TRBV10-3 CAISSPGTGLVTEAFF
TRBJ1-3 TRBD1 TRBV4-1 CASSQGGQGASTGNTIYF
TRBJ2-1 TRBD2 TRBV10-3 CAIRQTSGGDNEQFF
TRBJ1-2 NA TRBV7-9 CSSSYRSTAGAVDYGYTF
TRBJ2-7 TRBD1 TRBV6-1 CASSSGQGARYEQYF